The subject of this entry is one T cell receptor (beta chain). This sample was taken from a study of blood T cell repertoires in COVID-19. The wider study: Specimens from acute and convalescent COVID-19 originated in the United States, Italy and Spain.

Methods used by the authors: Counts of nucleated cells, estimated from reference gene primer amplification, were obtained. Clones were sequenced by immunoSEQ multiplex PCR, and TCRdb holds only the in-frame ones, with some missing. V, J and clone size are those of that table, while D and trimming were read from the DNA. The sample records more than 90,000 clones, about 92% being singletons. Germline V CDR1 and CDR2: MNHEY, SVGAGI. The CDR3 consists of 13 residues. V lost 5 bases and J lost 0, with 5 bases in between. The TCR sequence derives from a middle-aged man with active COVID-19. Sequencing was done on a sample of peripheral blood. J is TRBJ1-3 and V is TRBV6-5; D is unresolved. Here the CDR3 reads CASSTSSGNTIYF. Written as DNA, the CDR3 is TGTGCCAGCAGTACCAGCTCTGGAAACACCATATATTTT.